Listed below are T cell receptor beta chains from one sample, sequenced in a study of CD8 T cells in ankylosing spondylitis. TCRdb re-analysed the 5' RACE reads in MiXCR, keeping a single row per CDR3 protein. Here the sample spans more than 150,000 distinct CDR3 sequences, 10% to 15% being singletons. Sequences were obtained from blood, either unsorted or a sorted T cell fraction (not recorded which). These receptors originate from a female donor with ankylosing spondylitis or in good health (not recorded which). The CDR3 runs from the conserved cysteine through the conserved F or W. D genes are given only for firm matches. Clone size, where shown, is once, few, many, or a class for clones that have expanded.

size: NA
J: TRBJ2-7
D: NA
V: TRBV5-1
CDR3: CASTSTGGSYEQYF
DNA: TGCGCCAGCACCTCAACCGGGGGTTCCTACGAGCAGTACTTC

size: many
J: TRBJ1-4
D: NA
V: TRBV29-1
CDR3: CSVEGGAGEKLFF
DNA: TGCAGCGTTGAAGGGGGGGCAGGAGAAAAACTGTTTTTT

size: many
J: TRBJ2-3
D: NA
V: TRBV28
CDR3: CASSSDSSMDRTDTQYF
DNA: TGTGCCAGCAGTTCCGACTCAAGCATGGACAGAACAGATACGCAGTATTTT

size: few
J: TRBJ1-2
D: NA
V: TRBV5-8
CDR3: CASAGPSNYGYTF
DNA: TGTGCTTCCGCAGGGCCCTCTAACTATGGCTACACCTTC

size: many
J: TRBJ2-5
D: TRBD1
V: TRBV29-1
CDR3: CSVQGQGDFQETQYF
DNA: TGCAGCGTTCAGGGACAGGGGGATTTCCAAGAGACCCAGTACTTC

size: many
J: TRBJ2-3
D: TRBD2
V: TRBV7-9
CDR3: CASIRPAGPQTDTQYF
DNA: TGTGCCAGCATACGCCCAGCGGGACCCCAAACAGATACGCAGTATTTT

size: many
J: TRBJ2-2
D: NA
V: TRBV7-2
CDR3: CASSLDRVYTGELFF
DNA: TGTGCCAGCAGCTTAGACAGGGTGTACACCGGGGAGCTGTTTTTT

size: few
J: TRBJ2-3
D: TRBD2
V: TRBV10-3
CDR3: CAIASPGLGIYSTDTQYF
DNA: TGTGCCATCGCATCACCGGGACTAGGTATATATAGCACAGATACGCAGTATTTT

size: many
J: TRBJ2-2
D: NA
V: TRBV28
CDR3: CASSLTTGELFF
DNA: TGTGCCAGCAGTTTGACGACCGGGGAGCTGTTTTTT

size: many
J: TRBJ1-5
D: TRBD1
V: TRBV12-3/TRBV12-4
CDR3: CASSFSDRANQPQHF
DNA: TGTGCCAGCAGTTTTTCGGACAGGGCCAATCAGCCCCAGCATTTT

size: few
J: TRBJ2-7
D: NA
V: TRBV6-2/TRBV6-3
CDR3: CASRPTSSSREQYF
DNA: TGTGCCAGCAGGCCCACTTCATCGTCGCGAGAGCAGTACTTC

size: NA
J: TRBJ1-1
D: TRBD1
V: TRBV7-2
CDR3: CASSPRTGANTEAFF
DNA: TGTGCCAGCAGCCCAAGGACAGGAGCGAACACTGAAGCTTTCTTT

size: many
J: TRBJ2-3
D: NA
V: TRBV5-1
CDR3: CATAFNTDTQYF
DNA: TGCGCCACAGCGTTTAACACAGATACGCAGTATTTT

size: few
J: TRBJ2-7
D: NA
V: TRBV12-3/TRBV12-4
CDR3: CASSPSVPPDEQYF
DNA: TGTGCCAGCAGTCCTAGCGTTCCTCCTGACGAGCAGTACTTC

size: NA
J: TRBJ2-7
D: NA
V: TRBV30
CDR3: CAWSAGPGEQYF
DNA: TGTGCCTGGAGCGCCGGGCCGGGCGAGCAGTACTTC

size: few
J: TRBJ2-2
D: TRBD1
V: TRBV4-2
CDR3: CASRQDRSSTGELFF
DNA: TGTGCCAGCAGACAGGACAGGTCTAGCACCGGGGAGCTGTTTTTT

size: NA
J: TRBJ2-1
D: TRBD1
V: TRBV5-1
CDR3: CASSRTGFEQFF
DNA: TGCGCCAGCAGCCGGACAGGGTTTGAGCAGTTCTTC

size: many
J: TRBJ2-1
D: NA
V: TRBV5-6
CDR3: CASLPTGLPYNEQFF
DNA: TGTGCCAGCCTTCCCACAGGTTTGCCTTACAATGAGCAGTTCTTC

size: NA
J: TRBJ2-7
D: TRBD1
V: TRBV12-3/TRBV12-4
CDR3: CACSLHVLFSRGQGSEQYF
DNA: TGTGCCTGCAGTTTACACGTATTATTTTCGCGGGGACAGGGGAGCGAGCAGTACTTC

size: few
J: TRBJ2-1
D: NA
V: TRBV3-1
CDR3: CASSQRVARDGDEQFF
DNA: TGTGCCAGCAGCCAACGAGTAGCCCGAGACGGAGATGAGCAGTTCTTC

size: many
J: TRBJ1-2
D: NA
V: TRBV7-9
CDR3: CASSLEGGRGYTF
DNA: TGTGCCAGCAGCTTAGAGGGCGGACGGGGCTACACCTTC

size: few
J: TRBJ2-1
D: TRBD2
V: TRBV11-2
CDR3: CASSSYMGLAGVEGEQFF
DNA: TGTGCCAGCAGCTCATACATGGGACTAGCGGGAGTGGAGGGTGAGCAGTTCTTC

size: many
J: TRBJ2-4
D: NA
V: TRBV20-1
CDR3: CSASPGLAKNIQYF
DNA: TGCAGTGCCTCGCCGGGACTAGCCAAAAACATTCAGTACTTC

size: many
J: TRBJ1-3
D: NA
V: TRBV24-1
CDR3: CATSDPRTEAGNTIYF
DNA: TGTGCCACCAGTGATCCTCGGACCGAGGCTGGAAACACCATATATTTT

size: few
J: TRBJ2-2
D: NA
V: TRBV7-9
CDR3: CASSFQSGIGELFF
DNA: TGTGCCAGCAGCTTTCAGTCGGGAATTGGGGAGCTGTTTTTT

size: few
J: TRBJ1-5
D: TRBD1
V: TRBV20-1
CDR3: CSASPGTGVFNQPQHF
DNA: TGCAGTGCTAGCCCCGGGACAGGAGTTTTTAATCAGCCCCAGCATTTT

size: NA
J: TRBJ2-7
D: NA
V: TRBV5-5
CDR3: CASSPGPKRIDEQYF
DNA: TGTGCCAGCAGCCCGGGACCGAAGAGAATAGACGAGCAGTACTTC

size: NA
J: TRBJ2-1
D: NA
V: TRBV5-1
CDR3: CASIPAEGAYNEQFF
DNA: TGCGCCAGCATCCCAGCGGAAGGGGCCTACAATGAGCAGTTCTTC

size: many
J: TRBJ2-7
D: TRBD2
V: TRBV5-4
CDR3: CASSLGLAETEQYF
DNA: TGTGCCAGCAGCTTGGGACTAGCGGAGACGGAGCAGTACTTC

size: many
J: TRBJ2-5
D: TRBD2
V: TRBV12-3/TRBV12-4
CDR3: CASTYTGGEETQYF
DNA: TGTGCCAGCACCTATACGGGGGGGGAGGAGACCCAGTACTTC

size: few
J: TRBJ2-1
D: NA
V: TRBV7-3
CDR3: CASSFRLASSYNEQFF
DNA: TGTGCCAGCAGCTTCCGGCTAGCGAGCTCCTACAATGAGCAGTTCTTC

size: many
J: TRBJ2-7
D: NA
V: TRBV20-1
CDR3: CSARTMDSSYEQYF
DNA: TGCAGTGCTAGAACCATGGACAGCTCCTACGAGCAGTACTTC

size: many
J: TRBJ2-2
D: NA
V: TRBV27
CDR3: CATSGRMNTGELFF
DNA: TGTGCCACCTCGGGCAGGATGAACACCGGGGAGCTGTTTTTT

size: many
J: TRBJ1-1
D: NA
V: TRBV6-5
CDR3: CASSYSSSLGMNTEAFF
DNA: TGTGCCAGCAGTTACTCGTCCTCTCTAGGTATGAACACTGAAGCTTTCTTT

size: many
J: TRBJ2-7
D: TRBD2
V: TRBV7-9
CDR3: CASSRTSGSVYEQYF
DNA: TGTGCCAGCAGCCGGACTAGCGGGAGCGTTTACGAGCAGTACTTC

size: many
J: TRBJ2-1
D: TRBD2
V: TRBV2
CDR3: CASSLLAGTGNEQFF
DNA: TGTGCCAGCAGTTTACTAGCGGGAACGGGTAATGAGCAGTTCTTC

size: few
J: TRBJ1-1
D: NA
V: TRBV12-3/TRBV12-4
CDR3: CASSPKWGGMNTEAFF
DNA: TGTGCCAGCAGCCCAAAATGGGGAGGGATGAACACTGAAGCTTTCTTT

size: many
J: TRBJ1-4
D: NA
V: TRBV5-1
CDR3: CASANLNEKLFF
DNA: TGCGCCAGCGCGAACCTTAATGAAAAACTGTTTTTT

size: many
J: TRBJ2-3
D: NA
V: TRBV12-3/TRBV12-4
CDR3: CASSPQADTQYF
DNA: TGTGCCAGCAGTCCCCAAGCGGATACGCAGTATTTT

size: NA
J: TRBJ2-7
D: NA
V: TRBV6-1
CDR3: CASKRAEGRGEQYF
DNA: TGTGCCAGCAAAAGAGCAGAGGGACGCGGCGAGCAGTACTTC

size: many
J: TRBJ2-1
D: TRBD2
V: TRBV24-1
CDR3: CATTGGSGTSGRNEQFF
DNA: TGTGCCACCACCGGCGGTTCGGGGACTAGCGGGAGAAATGAGCAGTTCTTC

size: many
J: TRBJ1-2
D: TRBD1
V: TRBV6-2/TRBV6-3
CDR3: CASSLTPGQGPYGYTF
DNA: TGTGCCAGCAGTTTAACCCCGGGACAGGGACCCTATGGCTACACCTTC

size: many
J: TRBJ2-7
D: NA
V: TRBV5-1
CDR3: CASSSGPPVKGEQYF
DNA: TGCGCCAGCAGCTCGGGACCGCCTGTTAAAGGCGAGCAGTACTTC

size: many
J: TRBJ1-3
D: NA
V: TRBV6-6
CDR3: CASLTGNTIYF
DNA: TGTGCCAGCTTGACTGGAAACACCATATATTTT